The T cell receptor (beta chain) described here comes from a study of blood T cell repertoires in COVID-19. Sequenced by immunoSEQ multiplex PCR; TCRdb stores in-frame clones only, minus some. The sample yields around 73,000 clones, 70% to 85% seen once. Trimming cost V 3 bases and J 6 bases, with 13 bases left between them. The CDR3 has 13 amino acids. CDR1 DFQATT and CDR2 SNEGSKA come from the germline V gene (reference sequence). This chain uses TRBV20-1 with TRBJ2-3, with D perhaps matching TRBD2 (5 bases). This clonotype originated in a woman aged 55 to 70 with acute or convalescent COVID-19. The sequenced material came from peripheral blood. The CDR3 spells CSASLAGSDTQYF. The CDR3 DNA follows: TGCAGTGCTAGTCTAGCCGGATCGGATACGCAGTATTTT.